This T cell receptor (beta chain) was recorded in a study of human T cells and chemical hapten exposure. Study summary: Patients, largely female, had alopecia areata, totalis or universalis. Findings of the study overall: The formation of large CDR3 similarity clusters by expanded TCRs significantly exceeded that of controls.

This clonotype was seen more than once but under ten times. Antigen unknown. The study used a library that attached unique molecular identifiers to individual cDNA molecules. Original processing methods: A per-sample median of roughly 100,000 TCRs was observed, with a range of roughly 20,000 to 690,600. One entry per CDR3 protein results from TCRdb running MiXCR on the RACE reads. The V and J calls and clone size are TCRdb's, not the authors'. The sample contains around 120,000 distinct CDR3 sequences, about 13% of which appear only once. Sample time point: pre-sensitization, week 0. Stated treatment: therapeutic diphenylcyclopropenone sensitization with weekly scalp DPC. The clonotype comes from a woman between 18 and 30 years old with alopecia areata. Some clones in this sample may be carry-over from other donors' samples. Sequenced material: whole blood, taken in connection with sensitization to the hapten diphenylcyclopropenone (DPC).

As DNA, the CDR3 is TGCAGCGTTGGACAGAGCTCCTACGAGCAGTACTTC. Amino acids: CSVGQSSYEQYF. The V call is TRBV29-1, the J call TRBJ2-7; TRBD1 is a possible D gene (5 bases). V lost 4 bases to trimming and J lost 0 bases, with 7 bases between them. The germline CDR1 and CDR2 sequences are SQVTM and ANQGSEA. The CDR3 is 12 residues long.